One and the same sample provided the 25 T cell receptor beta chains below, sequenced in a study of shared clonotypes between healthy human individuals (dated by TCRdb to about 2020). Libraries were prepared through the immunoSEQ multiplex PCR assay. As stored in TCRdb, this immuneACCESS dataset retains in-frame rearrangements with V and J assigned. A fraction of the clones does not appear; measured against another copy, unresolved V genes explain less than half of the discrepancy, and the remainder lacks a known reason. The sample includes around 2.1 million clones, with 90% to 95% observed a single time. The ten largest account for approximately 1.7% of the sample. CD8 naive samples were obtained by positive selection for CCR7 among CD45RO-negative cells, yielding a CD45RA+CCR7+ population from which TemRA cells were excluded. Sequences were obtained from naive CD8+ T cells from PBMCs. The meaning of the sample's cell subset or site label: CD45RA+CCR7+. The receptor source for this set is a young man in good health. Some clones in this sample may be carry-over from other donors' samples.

This CDR3 reads CASSQKTGFDGYTF. CDR3 in DNA: TGCGCCAGCAGCCAAAAGACAGGGTTCGATGGCTACACCTTC. The rearrangement uses TRBV4-1 and TRBJ1-2; TRBD1 agrees at 7 bases. The CDR3 has 14 residues. Trimming cost V 2 bases and J 6 bases; bases outside gene matches: 6. Germline V lookup: CDR1 MGHRA, CDR2 YSYEKL.

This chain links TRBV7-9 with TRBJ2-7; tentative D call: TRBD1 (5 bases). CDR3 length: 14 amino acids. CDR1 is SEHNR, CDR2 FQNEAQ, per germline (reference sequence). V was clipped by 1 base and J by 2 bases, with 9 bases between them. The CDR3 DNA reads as TGTGCCAGCAGCTTAGTACGGACACCCTACGAGCAGTACTTC. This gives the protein CASSLVRTPYEQYF.

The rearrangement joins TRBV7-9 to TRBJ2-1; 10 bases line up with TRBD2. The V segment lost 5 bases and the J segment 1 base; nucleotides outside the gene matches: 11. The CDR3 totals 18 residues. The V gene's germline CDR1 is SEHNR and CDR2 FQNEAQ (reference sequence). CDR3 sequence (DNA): TGTGCCAGCAGCCCCGACCTTACTAGCGGGGCATCCTACAATGAGCAGTTCTTC. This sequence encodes CASSPDLTSGASYNEQFF. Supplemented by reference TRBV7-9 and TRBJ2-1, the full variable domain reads DTGVSQNPRHKITKRGQNVTFRCDPISEHNRLYWYRQTLGQGPEFLTYFQNEAQLEKSRLLSDRFSAERPKGSFSTLEIQRTEQGDSAMYLCASSPDLTSGASYNEQFFGPGTRLTVL.

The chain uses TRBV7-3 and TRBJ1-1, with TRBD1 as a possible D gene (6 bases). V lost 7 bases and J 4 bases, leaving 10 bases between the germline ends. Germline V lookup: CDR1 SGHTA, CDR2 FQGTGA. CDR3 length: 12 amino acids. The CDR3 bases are TGTGCCAGCATTGGGGGGCTCACTGAAGCTTTCTTT. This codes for CASIGGLTEAFF.

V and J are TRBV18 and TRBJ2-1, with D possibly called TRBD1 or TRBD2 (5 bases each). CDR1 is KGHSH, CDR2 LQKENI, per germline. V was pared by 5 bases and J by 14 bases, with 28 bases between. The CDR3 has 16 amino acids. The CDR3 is CASSSRERGPPQLEFF. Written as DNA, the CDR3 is TGTGCCAGCTCATCTCGAGAACGGGGACCCCCTCAATTGGAGTTCTTC. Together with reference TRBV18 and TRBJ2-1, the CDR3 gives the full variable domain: NAGVMQNPRHLVRRRGQEARLRCSPMKGHSHVYWYRQLPEEGLKFMVYLQKENIIDESGMPKERFSAEFPKEGPSILRIQQVVRGDSAAYFCASSSRERGPPQLEFFGPGTRLTVL.

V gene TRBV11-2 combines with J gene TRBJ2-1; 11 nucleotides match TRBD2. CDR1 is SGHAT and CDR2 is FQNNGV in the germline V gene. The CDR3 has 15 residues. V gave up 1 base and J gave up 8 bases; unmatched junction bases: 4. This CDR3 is CASSLGPSGRYEQFF. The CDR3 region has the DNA TGTGCCAGCAGCTTAGGTCCTAGCGGGAGGTATGAGCAGTTCTTC.

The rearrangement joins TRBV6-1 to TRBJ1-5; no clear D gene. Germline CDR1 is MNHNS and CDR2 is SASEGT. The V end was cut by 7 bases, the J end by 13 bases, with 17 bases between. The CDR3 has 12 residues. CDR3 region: CASMILGSMQHF. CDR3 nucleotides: TGTGCCAGCATGATTCTGGGTAGCATGCAGCATTTT.

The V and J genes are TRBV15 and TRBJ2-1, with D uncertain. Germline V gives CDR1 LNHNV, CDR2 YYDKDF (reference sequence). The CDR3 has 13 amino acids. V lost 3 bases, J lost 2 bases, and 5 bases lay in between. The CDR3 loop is CATSSSTYNEQFF. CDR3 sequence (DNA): TGTGCCACCAGCAGTTCGACCTACAATGAGCAGTTCTTC.

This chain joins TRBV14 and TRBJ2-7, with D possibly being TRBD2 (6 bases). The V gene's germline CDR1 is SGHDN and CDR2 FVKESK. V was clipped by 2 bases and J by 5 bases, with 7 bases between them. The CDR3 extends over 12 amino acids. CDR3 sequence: CASSQWRDEQYF. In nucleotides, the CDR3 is TGTGCCAGCAGCCAATGGAGGGACGAGCAGTACTTC.

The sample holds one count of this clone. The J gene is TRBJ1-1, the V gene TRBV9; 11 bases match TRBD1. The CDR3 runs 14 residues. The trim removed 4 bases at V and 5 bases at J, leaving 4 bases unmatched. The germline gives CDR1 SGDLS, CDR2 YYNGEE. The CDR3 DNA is TGTGCCAGCAGCCACGGGACAGGGGGTACTGAAGCTTTCTTT. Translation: CASSHGTGGTEAFF.

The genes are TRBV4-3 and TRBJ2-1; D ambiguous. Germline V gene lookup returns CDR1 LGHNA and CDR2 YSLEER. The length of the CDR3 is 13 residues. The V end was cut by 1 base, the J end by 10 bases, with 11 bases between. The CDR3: CASSQARLREQFF. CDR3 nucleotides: TGCGCCAGCAGCCAAGCCCGGCTAAGGGAGCAGTTCTTC.

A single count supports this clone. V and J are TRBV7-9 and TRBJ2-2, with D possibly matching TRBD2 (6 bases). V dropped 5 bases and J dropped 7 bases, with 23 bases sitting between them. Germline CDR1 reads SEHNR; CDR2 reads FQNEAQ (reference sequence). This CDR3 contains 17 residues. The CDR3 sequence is CASSPNRVTVGGGELFF. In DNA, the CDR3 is TGTGCCAGCAGCCCCAACCGGGTGACTGTCGGGGGCGGGGAGCTGTTTTTT.

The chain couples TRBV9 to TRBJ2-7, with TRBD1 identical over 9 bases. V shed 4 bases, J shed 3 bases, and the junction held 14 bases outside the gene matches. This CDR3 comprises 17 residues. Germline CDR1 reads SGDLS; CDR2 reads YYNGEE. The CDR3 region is CASSFSSAGQGFYEQYF. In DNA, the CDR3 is TGTGCCAGCAGCTTTTCTTCTGCGGGACAGGGCTTCTACGAGCAGTACTTC.

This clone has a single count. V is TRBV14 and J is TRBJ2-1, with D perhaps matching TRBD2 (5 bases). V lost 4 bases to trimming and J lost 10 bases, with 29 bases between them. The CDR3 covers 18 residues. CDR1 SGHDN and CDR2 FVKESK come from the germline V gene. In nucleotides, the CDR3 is TGTGCCAGCAGCCCTATTCAAACCGGACTTCCATTCTCGGAGGAGCAGTTCTTC. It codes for CASSPIQTGLPFSEEQFF.

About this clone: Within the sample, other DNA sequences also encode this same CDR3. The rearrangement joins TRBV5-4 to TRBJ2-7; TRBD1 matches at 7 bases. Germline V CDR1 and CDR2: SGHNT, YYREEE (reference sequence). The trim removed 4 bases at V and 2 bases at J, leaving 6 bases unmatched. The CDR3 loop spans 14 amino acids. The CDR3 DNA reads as TGTGCCAGCAGCCCCGACAGGGCAGCCTACGAGCAGTACTTC. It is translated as CASSPDRAAYEQYF.

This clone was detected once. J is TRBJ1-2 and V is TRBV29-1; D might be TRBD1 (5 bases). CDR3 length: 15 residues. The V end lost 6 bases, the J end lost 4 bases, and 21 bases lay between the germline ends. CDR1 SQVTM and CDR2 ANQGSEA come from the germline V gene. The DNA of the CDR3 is TGCAGCGTGGATAAATCTAGGGACGGACGCTATGGCTACACCTTC. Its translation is CSVDKSRDGRYGYTF.

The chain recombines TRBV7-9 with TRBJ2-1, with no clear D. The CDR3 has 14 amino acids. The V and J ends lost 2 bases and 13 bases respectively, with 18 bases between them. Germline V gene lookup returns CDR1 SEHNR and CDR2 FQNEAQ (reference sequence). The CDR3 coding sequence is TGTGCCAGCAGCTTAATCGGTAACGGAGCCTCCCAGTTCTTC. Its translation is CASSLIGNGASQFF. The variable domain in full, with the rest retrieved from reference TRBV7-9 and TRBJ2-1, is DTGVSQNPRHKITKRGQNVTFRCDPISEHNRLYWYRQTLGQGPEFLTYFQNEAQLEKSRLLSDRFSAERPKGSFSTLEIQRTEQGDSAMYLCASSLIGNGASQFFGPGTRLTVL.

CDR3 in amino acids: CASSLRQSYEQYF. The DNA of the CDR3 is TGTGCCAGCAGTTTGAGACAGAGTTACGAGCAGTACTTC. V usage is TRBV28 and J usage is TRBJ2-7; perhaps TRBD1 as D (5 bases). Trimming shortened V by 3 bases and J by 4 bases, and 10 bases separated the two germline ends. Germline CDR1 and CDR2: MDHEN and SYDVKM. The CDR3 spans 13 residues.

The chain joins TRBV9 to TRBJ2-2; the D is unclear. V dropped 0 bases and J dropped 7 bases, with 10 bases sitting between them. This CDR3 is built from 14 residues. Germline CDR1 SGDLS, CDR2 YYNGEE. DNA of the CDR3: TGTGCCAGCAGCGTAGGCAGGTGGGGCGGGGAGCTGTTTTTT. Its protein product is CASSVGRWGGELFF.

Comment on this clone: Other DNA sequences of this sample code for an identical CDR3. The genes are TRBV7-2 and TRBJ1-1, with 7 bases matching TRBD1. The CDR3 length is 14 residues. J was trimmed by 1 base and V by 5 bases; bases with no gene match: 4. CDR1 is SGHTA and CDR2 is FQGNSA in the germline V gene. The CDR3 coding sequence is TGTGCCAGCAGCCCGCGACAGGGGAACACTGAAGCTTTCTTT. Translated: CASSPRQGNTEAFF.

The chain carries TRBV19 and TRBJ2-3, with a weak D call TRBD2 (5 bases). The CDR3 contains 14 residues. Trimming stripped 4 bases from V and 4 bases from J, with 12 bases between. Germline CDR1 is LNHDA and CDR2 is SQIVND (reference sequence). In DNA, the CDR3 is TGTGCCAGTAGTACTGACTTGGAGGCAGATACGCAGTATTTT. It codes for CASSTDLEADTQYF. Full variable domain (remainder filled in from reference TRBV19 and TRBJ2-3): DGGITQSPKYLFRKEGQNVTLSCEQNLNHDAMYWYRQDPGQGLRLIYYSQIVNDFQKGDIAEGYSVSREKKESFPLTVTSAQKNPTAFYLCASSTDLEADTQYFGPGTRLTVL.

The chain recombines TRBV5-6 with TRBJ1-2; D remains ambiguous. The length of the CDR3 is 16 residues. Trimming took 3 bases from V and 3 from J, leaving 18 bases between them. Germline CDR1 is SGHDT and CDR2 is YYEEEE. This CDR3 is CASSSLMAAADYGYTF. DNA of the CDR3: TGTGCCAGCAGCTCACTTATGGCGGCGGCGGACTATGGCTACACCTTC.

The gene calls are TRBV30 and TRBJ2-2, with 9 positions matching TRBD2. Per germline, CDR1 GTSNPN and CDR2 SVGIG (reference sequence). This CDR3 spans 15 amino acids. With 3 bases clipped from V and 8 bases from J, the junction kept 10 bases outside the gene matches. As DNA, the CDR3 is TGTGCCTGGAGGTCGGCTAGCGGGGACCTAGGGGAGCTGTTTTTT. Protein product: CAWRSASGDLGELFF.

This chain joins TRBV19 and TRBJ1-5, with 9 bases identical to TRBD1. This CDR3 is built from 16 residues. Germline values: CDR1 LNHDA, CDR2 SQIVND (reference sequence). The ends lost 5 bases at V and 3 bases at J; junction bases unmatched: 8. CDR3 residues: CASSPGTGWVNQPQHF. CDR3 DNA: TGTGCCAGTAGTCCCGGGACAGGGTGGGTCAATCAGCCCCAGCATTTT.

CDR3 in amino acids: CASSHILSGRAADEQFF. The CDR3 DNA sequence: TGCGCCAGCAGCCACATCCTTAGCGGGAGGGCCGCGGATGAGCAGTTCTTC. This chain connects TRBV4-3 to TRBJ2-1; 11 nucleotides line up with TRBD2. Germline-derived CDR1 and CDR2 are LGHNA and YSLEER. The CDR3 has 17 residues. The junction had 12 bases not matched to a gene; V was cut back by 3 bases and J by 8 bases.